This TCR beta chain was documented in a study of neurological immune-mediated disorders. The germline V gene has CDR1 DFQATT and CDR2 SNEGSKA (reference sequence). Trimming cost V 3 bases and J 6 bases; bases outside gene matches: 7. The CDR3 has 15 residues. In its sample, this clonotype was seen many times. Time point indicated: longitudinal time-point 1 (baseline). Libraries used 2 million unsorted PBMCs kept frozen in RNAlater. cDNA was made by 5'RACE with 10-nucleotide random UMIs. In TCRdb, the 5' RACE reads were re-called with MiXCR into one record per CDR3 protein. Of tens of thousands of distinct CDR3 sequences in the sample, roughly a tenth were seen once.

The receptor was derived from a man aged 25-40 years in good health. The chain couples TRBV20-1 to TRBJ2-1, with TRBD2 matching 11 bases. The sequenced sample was PBMCs. The CDR3 DNA reads as TGCAGTGCTAGTTATCCTAGCGGGAGGACCAATGAGCAGTTCTTC. This translates into CSASYPSGRTNEQFF.